This TCR beta chain was identified in a study of shared T cell receptors in the human thymus. Here immunoSEQ multiplex PCR was the method, and the copy in TCRdb shows in-frame clones only, minus some. The sample lists hundreds of thousands of clones, roughly 90% seen once, with about 0.01% in the top ten. The germline CDR1 and CDR2 sequences are MRHNA and SNTAGT. The CDR3 runs to 15 residues. The ends lost 7 bases at V and 9 bases at J; junction bases unmatched: 9. These sequences were also reported in another study, on human thymus T cells. That work adds: Corrective heart surgery yielded resections, and these provided the thymus tissue.

The sequenced sample was thymocytes. This chain connects TRBV6-4 to TRBJ2-1, with TRBD2 matching over 13 bases. The TCR was taken from a boy under three years old with a congenital heart defect. CDR3 nucleotide sequence: TGTGCCAGCATCCGGACTAGCGGGAGCGCGGGTGAGCAGTTCTTC. Amino acid sequence: CASIRTSGSAGEQFF.